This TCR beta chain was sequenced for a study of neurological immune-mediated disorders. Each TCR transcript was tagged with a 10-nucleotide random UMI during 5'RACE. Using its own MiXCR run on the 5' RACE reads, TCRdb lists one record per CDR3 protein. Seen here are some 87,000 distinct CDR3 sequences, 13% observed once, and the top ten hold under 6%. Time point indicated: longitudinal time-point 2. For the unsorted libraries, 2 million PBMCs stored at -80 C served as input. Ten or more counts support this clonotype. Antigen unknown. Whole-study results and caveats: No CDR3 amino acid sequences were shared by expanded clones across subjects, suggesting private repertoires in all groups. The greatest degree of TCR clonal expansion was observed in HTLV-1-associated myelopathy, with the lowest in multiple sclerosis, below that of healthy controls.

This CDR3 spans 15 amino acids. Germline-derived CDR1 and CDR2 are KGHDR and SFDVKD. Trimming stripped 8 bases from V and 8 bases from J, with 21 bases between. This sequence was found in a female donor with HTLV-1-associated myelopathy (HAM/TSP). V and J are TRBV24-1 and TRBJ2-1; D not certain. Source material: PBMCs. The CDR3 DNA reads TGTGCCACCATGGAATCGGGCCAGATTTCGGATGAGCAGTTCTTC. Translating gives CATMESGQISDEQFF.